What follows are 25 T cell receptor beta chains derived from one specimen sequenced in a study of shared clonotypes between healthy human individuals. The assay was immunoSEQ multiplex PCR, and TCRdb's table has in-frame clones only and misses some. The data contain some 2,000,000 clones, about 95% of them singletons. Source material: naive CD4+ T cells sorted from blood. As to subset: CD45RA+ positively selected. These receptors all stem from a man aged 18 to 29 in good health.

The rearrangement uses TRBV25-1 and TRBJ1-4; TRBD1 agrees at 10 bases. V shed 3 bases and J 8 bases; nucleotides not matched to a gene: 6. Germline V lookup: CDR1 MGHDK, CDR2 SYGVNS. The CDR3 loop spans 15 amino acids. CDR3 amino acids: CASSDDRGQREKLFF. The CDR3 DNA reads TGTGCCAGCAGTGATGACAGGGGGCAACGGGAAAAACTGTTTTTT.

J is TRBJ2-2 and V is TRBV7-2, with 7 bases aligning to TRBD2. CDR3 length: 15 amino acids. V gave up 1 base and J gave up 5 bases; unmatched junction bases: 4. CDR1 and CDR2 from the germline V gene are SGHTA and FQGNSA. The CDR3 loop reads CASSLGRETTGELFF. The CDR3 DNA sequence: TGTGCCAGCAGCTTAGGGCGGGAGACGACCGGGGAGCTGTTTTTT.

CDR3 DNA sequence: TGTGCCAGCAGTTTTCTCCCCGGGACAGGGGGCGGTGAGACTGAAGCTTTCTTT. It is translated as CASSFLPGTGGGETEAFF. This rearrangement joins TRBV28 to TRBJ1-1, with 12 bases matching TRBD1. The junction had 13 bases not matched to a gene; V was cut back by 3 bases and J by 5 bases. Germline CDR1 MDHEN, CDR2 SYDVKM. This CDR3 is built from 18 residues.

The rearrangement links TRBV28 to TRBJ1-2; the match to TRBD1 covers 8 bases. Looked up from germline, CDR1 is MDHEN and CDR2 is SYDVKM. The CDR3 contains 16 residues. Trimming took 6 bases from V and 4 from J; bases not matched to a gene: 13. CDR3 sequence: CASSRKSTGVIYGYTF. DNA of the CDR3: TGTGCCAGCAGCCGTAAATCGACAGGGGTCATCTATGGCTACACCTTC.

V is TRBV7-2 and J is TRBJ2-1; D is undetermined. Trimming removed 5 bases at V and 2 bases at J, with 4 bases between. Germline loops: CDR1 SGHTA, CDR2 FQGNSA. The CDR3 is 12 amino acids. The CDR3 region has the DNA TGTGCCAGCAGCGCCCCCTACAATGAGCAGTTCTTC. This translates into CASSAPYNEQFF.

V is TRBV5-6 and J is TRBJ1-1; 9 nucleotides match TRBD1. V lost 1 base to trimming and J lost 5 bases; unmatched junction nucleotides: 6. The CDR3 runs to 15 residues. CDR1 is SGHDT and CDR2 is YYEEEE in the germline V gene. CDR3: CASSLPGTGKTEAFF. The CDR3 DNA sequence: TGTGCCAGCAGCTTGCCCGGGACAGGGAAAACTGAAGCTTTCTTT.

The chain links TRBV4-1 to TRBJ2-7, with D unresolved. The CDR3 spans 14 residues. Germline V gene data show CDR1 as MGHRA and CDR2 as YSYEKL. Trimming left V 1 base short and J 1 base short, with 8 bases between. CDR3 in DNA: TGCGCCAGCAGCCAAGCCGCCATATCCTACGAGCAGTACTTC. It codes for CASSQAAISYEQYF.

The rearrangement joins TRBV30 to TRBJ2-7; no clear D gene. The CDR3 is made up of 14 amino acids. Deletions cut 3 bases from V and 3 bases from J, with 15 bases between. In germline, CDR1 is GTSNPN, CDR2 SVGIG (reference sequence). The CDR3 bases are TGTGCCTGGAGGGGCCTTCCCCACAACTACGAGCAGTACTTC. Translation: CAWRGLPHNYEQYF.

The chain carries TRBV5-4 and TRBJ2-3, with D perhaps TRBD2 (6 bases). The V gene's germline CDR1 is SGHNT and CDR2 YYREEE (reference sequence). The CDR3 contains 15 residues. Trimming pared 1 base from V and 11 bases from J, leaving 20 bases between. CDR3 loop: CASSLISIAAGEQYF. DNA of the CDR3: TGTGCCAGCAGCTTGATCTCGATAGCGGCCGGAGAGCAGTATTTT.

This clone has just one count. The chain carries TRBV29-1 and TRBJ2-1; 8 bases map to TRBD2. Germline CDR1 reads SQVTM; CDR2 reads ANQGSEA. The CDR3 covers 14 residues. V gave up 4 bases and J gave up 8 bases; unmatched junction bases: 10. DNA for the CDR3: TGCAGCGTTGTTGTAGCGGGGTCTGTAGATGAGCAGTTCTTC. Residues: CSVVVAGSVDEQFF.

The V gene is TRBV4-3, the J gene TRBJ2-5, with TRBD2 identical over 7 bases. The germline CDR1 and CDR2 sequences are LGHNA and YSLEER. The CDR3 is made up of 15 amino acids. The V gene end was trimmed by 2 bases and the J gene end by 5 bases; junction bases not matched to a gene: 8. CDR3: CASSQFSAGMETQYF. The CDR3 bases are TGCGCCAGCAGCCAATTCTCAGCGGGAATGGAGACCCAGTACTTC.

J is TRBJ2-7 and V is TRBV29-1; D not certain. Trimming removed 7 bases from V and 3 bases from J, with 16 bases in between. Germline lookup yields CDR1 SQVTM and CDR2 ANQGSEA. This CDR3 has 13 amino acids. The CDR3 sequence: CSARNPGLYEQYF. CDR3 bases: TGCAGCGCTCGGAACCCGGGCCTCTACGAGCAGTACTTC.

The chain is built from TRBV9 and TRBJ2-5; D is possibly TRBD1 (5 bases). The CDR3 spans 15 residues. Trimming removed 0 bases from V and 5 bases from J, with 14 bases in between. Germline loops: CDR1 SGDLS, CDR2 YYNGEE. The CDR3 loop is CASSVGAGRAETQYF. The CDR3 DNA reads TGTGCCAGCAGCGTAGGAGCAGGGCGTGCGGAGACCCAGTACTTC.

CDR3: CASSTTRSYEQYF. CDR3 coding DNA: TGTGCCAGTAGTACGACACGATCCTACGAGCAGTACTTC. The chain recombines TRBV19 with TRBJ2-7, with D uncertain. Looked up from germline, CDR1 is LNHDA and CDR2 is SQIVND (reference sequence). The CDR3 is made up of 13 amino acids. V was clipped by 4 bases and J by 1 base, with 8 bases between them.

CDR3 in DNA: TGTGCCAGCAGCTTGGAGGGGCAGCCCCAGCATTTT. Its protein product is CASSLEGQPQHF. This chain links TRBV5-6 with TRBJ1-5, with D maybe TRBD1 (5 bases). This CDR3 spans 12 amino acids. The V and J ends lost 0 bases and 7 bases respectively, with 5 bases between them. Germline V gives CDR1 SGHDT, CDR2 YYEEEE.

The table lists this clone with a count of one. This sequence joins TRBV29-1 and TRBJ2-5; 7 positions agree with TRBD2. Germline V gene data show CDR1 as SQVTM and CDR2 as ANQGSEA. The CDR3 is made up of 13 amino acids. V was clipped by 3 bases and J by 1 base; unmatched bases: 2. The CDR3 DNA follows: TGCAGCGTTGAGTCTAGCGGCCAAGAGACCCAGTACTTC. Its protein product is CSVESSGQETQYF. Full variable domain (outside the CDR3, taken from reference TRBV29-1 and TRBJ2-5): SAVISQKPSRDICQRGTSLTIQCQVDSQVTMMFWYRQQPGQSLTLIATANQGSEATYESGFVIDKFPISRPNLTFSTLTVSNMSPEDSSIYLCSVESSGQETQYFGPGTRLLVL.

The V gene is TRBV6-1, the J gene TRBJ2-5; 8 bases are a match to TRBD1. There are 15 residues in the CDR3. The ends lost 3 bases at V and 5 bases at J; junction bases unmatched: 8. CDR1 MNHNS and CDR2 SASEGT come from the germline V gene. The CDR3 loop reads CASSDRGLMYETQYF. DNA of the CDR3: TGTGCCAGCAGTGACAGGGGGCTGATGTACGAGACCCAGTACTTC.

This chain joins TRBV10-3 and TRBJ2-1; D may correspond to TRBD1 or TRBD2 (5 bases each). The germline CDR1 and CDR2 sequences are ENHRY and SYGVKD. The CDR3 consists of 15 residues. V was pared by 7 bases and J by 3 bases, with 16 bases between. The CDR3 sequence: CAITPGQKNYNEQFF. In DNA form, the CDR3 reads TGTGCCATCACCCCGGGGCAGAAGAACTACAATGAGCAGTTCTTC.

This chain joins TRBV5-4 and TRBJ2-3, with D hard to call. The germline CDR1 and CDR2 sequences are SGHNT and YYREEE (reference sequence). The CDR3 is 15 amino acids. V was pared by 0 bases and J by 1 base, with 9 bases between. CDR3 region: CASSLGVVGTDTQYF. DNA for the CDR3: TGTGCCAGCAGCTTGGGAGTTGTGGGCACAGATACGCAGTATTTT. The complete variable domain, with remaining parts taken from reference TRBV5-4 and TRBJ2-3, reads ETGVTQSPTHLIKTRGQQVTLRCSSQSGHNTVSWYQQALGQGPQFIFQYYREEENGRGNFPPRFSGLQFPNYSSELNVNALELDDSALYLCASSLGVVGTDTQYFGPGTRLTVL.

V is TRBV9 and J is TRBJ2-7; D is perhaps TRBD1 (5 bases). Per germline, CDR1 SGDLS and CDR2 YYNGEE. This CDR3 spans 13 amino acids. With 0 bases removed from V and 7 bases from J, the gap between germline ends came to 11 bases. CDR3 sequence (DNA): TGTGCCAGCAGCGTAGTGGACATAGGGGAGCAGTACTTC. Translating gives CASSVVDIGEQYF.

This clone was counted once. This sequence joins TRBV28 and TRBJ2-7; D is unclear. Trimming left V 5 bases short and J 3 bases short, with 5 bases between. The CDR3 has 11 amino acids. CDR1 is MDHEN, CDR2 SYDVKM, per germline. CDR3 amino acids: CASSTNYEQYF. For the CDR3, the DNA is TGTGCCAGCAGTACAAACTACGAGCAGTACTTC.

The chain recombines TRBV7-3 with TRBJ1-1; D not certain. This CDR3 has 15 amino acids. The germline gives CDR1 SGHTA, CDR2 FQGTGA. V gave up 5 bases and J gave up 2 bases, with 15 bases separating them. The CDR3 coding sequence is TGTGCCAGCAGCATAGGACGGGCTGGTAACACTGAAGCTTTCTTT. It specifies CASSIGRAGNTEAFF.

V gene TRBV7-2 combines with J gene TRBJ1-2, with D maybe TRBD1 (6 bases). Per the germline V gene, CDR1 is SGHTA and CDR2 is FQGNSA. Trimming cost V 4 bases and J 6 bases, with 15 bases left between them. This CDR3 contains 14 residues. As DNA, the CDR3 is TGTGCCAGCAGCTACGGACAGCAAAGAAATGGCTACACCTTC. This encodes CASSYGQQRNGYTF.

The chain joins TRBV18 to TRBJ2-1, with D possibly matching TRBD1 (6 bases). Looked up from germline, CDR1 is KGHSH and CDR2 is LQKENI. V was trimmed by 2 bases and J by 3 bases, leaving 11 bases between them. This CDR3 has 15 amino acids. The CDR3 DNA reads as TGTGCCAGCTCACCATATACAGGGAGCTACAATGAGCAGTTCTTC. It codes for CASSPYTGSYNEQFF.

The gene calls are TRBV14 and TRBJ2-5; D ambiguous. Trimming stripped 2 bases from V and 3 bases from J, with 1 base between. The germline V gene has CDR1 SGHDN and CDR2 FVKESK. CDR3 length equals 11 residues. CDR3 DNA sequence: TGTGCCAGCAGCCAAAAAGAGACCCAGTACTTC. It is translated as CASSQKETQYF.